This T cell receptor (beta chain) was documented in a study of identical twins listed by TCRdb under 2016. In terms of the full investigation: The study deep-sequenced TCR alpha and beta repertoires from monozygotic twins, unrelated adults of various ages and cord blood to test whether fetal clonotypes persist. Replicate twin experiments were performed at different times using different library preparation protocols to rule out contamination.

Beyond this particular receptor, the publication reports: Excess twin sharing in beta out-of-frame sequences was weaker because fewer shared sequences lowered the signal-to-noise ratio. Because the same donors could not be followed over many years, the conclusions depended on cross-sectional statistical analysis. Recombination models systematically underestimated out-of-frame TCR alpha sharing in monozygotic twins but agreed with sharing between unrelated individuals. Fewer insertions were carried by abundant cord blood beta clonotypes; a weaker similar trend was observed in young adult naive repertoires, while no such trend was observed in memory repertoires. Compared with coincidental sharing between unrelated individuals, out-of-frame TCR alpha sequences shared between twins showed an excess of sequences with low generation probability. Zero-insertion analyses could be partly confounded by invariant T cells such as MAIT and iNKT, although diverse VJ usage argued against such confounding for most clonotypes.

From a lookup of the germline V gene, CDR1 and CDR2 are SQVTM and ANQGSEA. Spanning cysteine to phenylalanine, the CDR3 consists of 15 amino acids. The sequence is cut down to CDR3 DNA, 45 bases in frame from base 1. The junction shows trimming of 3 bases on V and 3 bases on J, plus 18 bases between the germline ends. About this clonotype itself: No cognate antigen has been identified for it. No base quality information exists; no much larger clone differs at one position.

All donors were healthy Caucasians. Three pairs of female monozygotic twins, all aged about 18 to 30 years, were included in the twin cohort. CD4+ and CD8+ T cell populations were isolated with positive isolation kits from Invitrogen. Preparation of the library involved 5' RACE. Sequencer: Illumina HiSeq 2000. Template switching added a universal primer binding site, and the final cDNA carried a unique molecular identifier that allowed TCR cDNA molecules to be counted accurately. Specific primers in the conserved constant-segment region were used to synthesize first-strand cDNA for TCR alpha and beta chains. To control for contamination, every cDNA library was double barcoded, receiving both a SMART-Mk sample barcode and Illumina barcodes. TruSeq adapter sequences and Illumina sample barcodes were added in two successive PCR steps. The Illumina HiSeq platform was used with custom primers to sequence TCR alpha and beta cDNA libraries. Processing in the source paper ran as follows. MiGEC was used to process raw reads and extract unique molecular identifiers, and MiXCR was used to find CDR3 positions. Recombination models were inferred per individual with the repgenHMM and IGoR tools using an EM algorithm. The tcR package in R was used for shared clonotype analysis, with sharing normalized by the product of cloneset sizes. Out-of-frame nonproductive sequences were analyzed to study raw recombination free of thymic and clonal selection effects. TCRdb reprocessing: public reads trimmed at Q25 with fastp, clones called with MiXCR, in-frame beta chains kept. Rows with one shared CDR3 protein collapse into an entry with the most common genes and DNA. TCRdb, not the authors, supplied the V and J calls. A total of 250,000 or so distinct CDR3 sequences appear in this sample, approximately 7.8% of them only once. Around 5% of the sample rests with the top ten.

This sample was shared with a second study, whose subject was yellow fever vaccine responses in identical twins. As that second paper reports: The authors reported that the T cell response to vaccination in identical twins appeared partly convergent and partly personalized. In the study, vaccine-responding T cell clones were precisely tracked in identical twins.

Input material: CD8+ T cells sorted from blood. The sequence is built from TRBV29-1 and TRBJ2-7, with the D gene too uncertain to name. The clonotype comes from a young woman in good health. The DNA sequence reads TGCAGCGTTGAGGAAGGTCTGGAGTTATGCTACGAGCAGTACTTC. Its translation is CSVEEGLELCYEQYF.